These 17 T cell receptor beta chains originate from one sample sequenced in a study of blood T cell repertoires in COVID-19. Assay: immunoSEQ multiplex PCR; the TCRdb copy retains only in-frame clones and omits some. This table has nearly 95,000 clones, approximately 89% appearing once. Sequencing was done on a sample of peripheral blood. All receptors derive from a human donor with acute or convalescent COVID-19. The donor label of this sample is uncertain.

The CDR3 is CASSTQTGGGQPQHF. In nucleotides, the CDR3 is TGTGCCAGTAGTACTCAGACAGGGGGAGGACAGCCCCAGCATTTT. This chain connects TRBV19 to TRBJ1-5; 9 bases map to TRBD1. Germline CDR1 is LNHDA and CDR2 is SQIVND (reference sequence). This CDR3 spans 15 amino acids. J gave up 7 bases and V 4 bases, and 8 bases lay outside the gene matches.

The rearrangement links TRBV19 to TRBJ2-3; unclear D gene. Germline-derived CDR1 and CDR2 are LNHDA and SQIVND (reference sequence). Trimming removed 5 bases from V and 1 base from J, with 19 bases in between. The CDR3 has 17 residues. Written as DNA, the CDR3 is TGTGCCAGTAGTCTCCGGCAGGCACCTTTCGGCACAGATACGCAGTATTTT. Translated: CASSLRQAPFGTDTQYF.

The chain carries TRBV7-9 and TRBJ1-1; D unresolved. Germline V gene data show CDR1 as SEHNR and CDR2 as FQNEAQ (reference sequence). V gave up 6 bases and J gave up 0 bases, with 8 bases separating them. CDR3 length: 13 amino acids. CDR3: CASSLQMNTEAFF. The CDR3 bases are TGTGCCAGCAGTTTACAGATGAACACTGAAGCTTTCTTT.

The rearrangement joins TRBV7-2 to TRBJ1-5; 7 bases match TRBD1. CDR1 is SGHTA and CDR2 is FQGNSA in the germline V gene. Trimming cost V 5 bases and J 0 bases; bases outside gene matches: 10. CDR3 size: 17 residues. CDR3 residues: CASSPRPGQYSNQPQHF. CDR3 nucleotides: TGTGCCAGCAGCCCCCGACCGGGACAGTATAGCAATCAGCCCCAGCATTTT.

The CDR3: CASSFPSLTYEQYF. The DNA of the CDR3 is TGTGCCAGCAGCTTCCCTTCCCTTACCTACGAGCAGTACTTC. J is TRBJ2-7 and V is TRBV11-3; D uncertain. The CDR3 sequence is 14 residues long. Looked up from germline, CDR1 is SGHNT and CDR2 is YENEEA. Trimming removed 3 bases at V and 2 bases at J, with 11 bases between.

The rearrangement joins TRBV5-6 to TRBJ2-5, with D perhaps TRBD1 (7 bases). The length of the CDR3 is 14 residues. CDR1 and CDR2 (germline): SGHDT, YYEEEE. V shed 4 bases and J shed 1 base, with 11 bases lying between them. The CDR3 DNA reads as TGTGCCAGCAGCCGGGGGACAGCCCAAGAGACCCAGTACTTC. It encodes CASSRGTAQETQYF.

V and J are TRBV4-3 and TRBJ2-4; the D gene is possibly TRBD2 (5 bases). Trimming shortened V by 0 bases and J by 4 bases, and 10 bases separated the two germline ends. The CDR3 length is 15 residues. CDR1 is LGHNA, CDR2 YSLEER, per germline. For the CDR3, the DNA is TGCGCCAGCAGCCAAGATGGAGGCAAGAAAAACATTCAGTACTTC. Translated: CASSQDGGKKNIQYF.

The rearrangement joins TRBV2 to TRBJ2-2; 7 nucleotides align to TRBD2. The V segment lost 6 bases and the J segment 2 bases; nucleotides outside the gene matches: 6. Germline CDR1 reads SNHLY; CDR2 reads FYNNEI. This CDR3 is built from 15 residues. The CDR3 sequence is CASRRLASNTGELFF. The CDR3, as DNA: TGTGCCAGCAGAAGACTAGCCTCCAACACCGGGGAGCTGTTTTTT.

This chain joins TRBV28 and TRBJ1-6, with 8 nucleotides matching TRBD1. Germline assignment: CDR1 MDHEN and CDR2 SYDVKM. The CDR3 consists of 14 residues. After removal of 3 bases from V and 7 bases from J, the junction contained 2 bases not matched to a gene. CDR3 bases: TGTGCCAGCAGTTTGTGGACAGGGAATTCACCCCTCCACTTT. Its translation is CASSLWTGNSPLHF.

This chain joins TRBV7-6 and TRBJ2-2; 14 nucleotides line up with TRBD2. CDR1 and CDR2 (germline): SGHVS, FNYEAQ. The V gene end was trimmed by 0 bases and the J gene end by 1 base; junction bases not matched to a gene: 1. CDR3 size: 18 residues. The CDR3, as DNA: TGTGCCAGCAGCTTAGCGACTAGCGGGGGGGTGAACACCGGGGAGCTGTTTTTT. Translating it yields CASSLATSGGVNTGELFF. The whole variable domain, filled in from reference TRBV7-6 and TRBJ2-2, reads GAGVSQSPRYKVTKRGQDVALRCDPISGHVSLYWYRQALGQGPEFLTYFNYEAQQDKSGLPNDRFSAERPEGSISTLTIQRTEQRDSAMYRCASSLATSGGVNTGELFFGEGSRLTVL.

The rearrangement links TRBV9 to TRBJ2-3; 11 bases fit TRBD2. The J segment lost 3 bases and the V segment lost 4 bases, leaving 7 bases of the junction unmatched. The CDR3 sequence is 16 residues long. The germline CDR1 and CDR2 sequences are SGDLS and YYNGEE. CDR3 nucleotide sequence: TGTGCCAGCAGCATTAGCGGGGGGGCGGGGACAGATACGCAGTATTTT. Amino acid sequence: CASSISGGAGTDTQYF.

Only one count was recorded for this clone. J is TRBJ1-5 and V is TRBV7-8; D gene ambiguous. The germline gives CDR1 SGHVS, CDR2 FQNEAQ. The CDR3 extends over 13 amino acids. V dropped 4 bases and J dropped 0 bases, with 4 bases sitting between them. The CDR3 sequence is CASSSYSNQPQHF. The CDR3 nucleotides read TGTGCCAGCAGCTCCTATAGCAATCAGCCCCAGCATTTT.

This rearrangement joins TRBV19 to TRBJ1-1; D is possibly TRBD1 (5 bases). This CDR3 region has 13 residues. The germline V and J ends were trimmed by 5 bases and 1 base, with 8 bases remaining between them. CDR1 is LNHDA and CDR2 is SQIVND in the germline V gene (reference sequence). CDR3 sequence: CASSPTGNTEAFF. DNA for the CDR3: TGTGCCAGTAGTCCAACAGGGAACACTGAAGCTTTCTTT.

This clone has a single count. This sequence joins TRBV7-3 and TRBJ2-3, with D tentatively TRBD2 (6 bases). Germline assignment: CDR1 SGHTA and CDR2 FQGTGA. The length of the CDR3 is 18 residues. Trimming pared 5 bases from V and 2 bases from J, leaving 23 bases between. CDR3 sequence: CASSPLPGLAYFTDTQYF. The CDR3 DNA reads as TGTGCCAGCAGCCCACTCCCGGGACTTGCTTATTTCACAGATACGCAGTATTTT.

The chain combines TRBV27 with TRBJ1-2; perhaps TRBD1 as D (5 bases). Germline CDR1 MNHEY, CDR2 SMNVEV (reference sequence). V was trimmed by 6 bases and J by 0 bases, leaving 14 bases between them. This CDR3 comprises 15 residues. CDR3 sequence: CASSLKGKANYGYTF. Written as DNA, the CDR3 is TGTGCCAGCAGCCTTAAGGGGAAAGCTAACTATGGCTACACCTTC.

The chain employs TRBV5-4 and TRBJ2-1, with 13 bases matching TRBD2. V dropped 4 bases and J dropped 4; count of bases not matched to a gene: 5. In germline, CDR1 is SGHNT, CDR2 YYREEE (reference sequence). The CDR3 has 16 residues. DNA of the CDR3: TGTGCCAGCAGCCCGGGACTAGCGGGGTATTACAATGAGCAGTTCTTC. Translated, it gives CASSPGLAGYYNEQFF.

The chain recombines TRBV11-2 with TRBJ2-1; 10 bases are a match to TRBD2. CDR1 and CDR2 (germline): SGHAT, FQNNGV. The CDR3 runs to 16 residues. After removal of 3 bases from V and 10 bases from J, the junction contained 12 bases not matched to a gene. The CDR3 spells CASSFRLAGVDREQFF. DNA of the CDR3: TGTGCCAGCAGCTTCAGGCTAGCGGGGGTAGACAGGGAGCAGTTCTTC.